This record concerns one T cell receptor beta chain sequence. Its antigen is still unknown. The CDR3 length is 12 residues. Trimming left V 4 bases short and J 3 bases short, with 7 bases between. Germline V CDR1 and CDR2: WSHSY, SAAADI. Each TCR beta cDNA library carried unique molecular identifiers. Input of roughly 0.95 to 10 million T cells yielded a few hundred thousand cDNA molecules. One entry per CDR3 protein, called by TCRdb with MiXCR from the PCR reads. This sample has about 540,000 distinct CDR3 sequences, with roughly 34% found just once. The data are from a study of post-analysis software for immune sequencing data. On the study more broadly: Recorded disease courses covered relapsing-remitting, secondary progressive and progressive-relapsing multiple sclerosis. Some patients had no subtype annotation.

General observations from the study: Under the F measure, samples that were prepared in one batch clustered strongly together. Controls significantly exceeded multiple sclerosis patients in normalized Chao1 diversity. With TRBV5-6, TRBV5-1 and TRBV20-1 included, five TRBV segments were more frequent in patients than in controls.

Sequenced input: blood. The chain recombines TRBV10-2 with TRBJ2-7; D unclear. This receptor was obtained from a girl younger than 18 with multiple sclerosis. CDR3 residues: CASSVGLYEQYF. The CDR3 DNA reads TGCGCCAGCAGTGTGGGCCTCTACGAGCAGTACTTC.